This T cell receptor beta chain was captured in a study of blood T cells in healthy people across ages (dated by TCRdb to 2014 to 2015). General notes on the study: Template switching captured roughly one uniquely barcoded TCR beta cDNA molecule per two T cells in model experiments. To track age-related changes in TCR beta repertoire diversity, the study relied on deep sequencing normalized with unique cDNA molecular identifiers. Using the same blood draw, the study looked at two additional independent replicas of 1 million unique cDNA reads for two donors, one aged 18 to 29 and the other aged 80 or older. Donors were grouped into four age groups: young (average approximately 15 years), middle-aged (about 38), aged (over 55) and long-lived (about 90). To avoid experimental bias, donors of different ages were distributed randomly across sequencing lanes.

Overall study outcomes, separate from this receptor: Since profiling was done on bulk unsorted PBMCs, naive and antigen-experienced compartments could not be conclusively compared. As age increased, observed TCR beta diversity per million T cells dropped in a roughly linear way, and a significant reduction was already evident by age 40. Compared with the aged group, more naive CD4+ T cells, fewer expanded clones and increased TCR diversity were shown by the long-lived group, suggesting age selection. Estimates of total diversity from one million sequenced T cells were regarded as lower bounds and underestimates. Because donor CMV infection status was unknown, age-related changes in expanded clonotypes were potentially confounded. Observed TCR beta diversity correlated strongly with the percentage of naive T cells measured by flow cytometry.

The library was made by 5' RACE. Sequencer: Illumina HiSeq 2500. A second 7 to 11 cycle PCR used a sample-barcoded 5' primer and a J-beta primer mix. A template-switch 5' adaptor carrying 12 random nucleotides introduced a unique molecular identifier onto each TCR beta cDNA molecule. At least 2.5 million CDR3-containing paired-end reads were obtained from each sample. First-strand cDNA synthesis was performed from all RNA using the Mint cDNA synthesis kit, with priming by a TRBC-specific oligonucleotide. Following uracil-DNA glycosylase treatment, a first 18-cycle PCR with universal primers M1SS and BC2_uni_R was performed on all cDNA. The original pipeline was this. For normalization, 1 million high-quality reads were randomly selected from each sample, with every read carrying a distinct molecular identifier. Reads with shared molecular identifiers were discarded instead of being binned into consensus sequences. CDR3 identification, clonotype clustering and error correction used MiTCR with a Q25 quality threshold and the strictest error-elimination algorithm. A nonparametric unseen species model with Euler transformation was used to estimate lower-bound total TCR beta diversity. TCRdb passed the public sequencing reads through fastp at Q25 and MiXCR, retaining productive beta sequences. Every CDR3 protein is listed once, alongside the most common genes and DNA of its rows. None of the V and J calls come from the authors' own analysis; TCRdb made them. This sample gives approximately 1,100,000 distinct CDR3 sequences in total; more than 40% of them show up just once. Around 18% of the sample belongs to the ten largest clones.

The donors were 40 or so Caucasian individuals from Russia, aged about 6 to 95 years, who were systemically healthy. Approximately 10 milliliters of peripheral blood were collected from each donor into EDTA-treated Vacutainer tubes. Ficoll-Paque density-gradient centrifugation was used to isolate PBMCs, with at least 6 million obtained per sample. Trizol reagent was used to extract total RNA from PBMCs, with at least 6 micrograms per sample. The percentages of naive CD45RAhigh/CD27high T cells were determined by flow cytometry on a PBMC aliquot from every donor. Points on this clonotype: It has no known antigen specificity. The record has no base qualities; no much larger clone is one base away.

Measured from the cysteine to the phenylalanine, the CDR3 is 15 residues long. Here the CDR3 DNA is all that survives: 45 bases in frame from base 1. From V the trimming removes 5 bases and from J it removes 4 bases, while the gene matches leave 6 bases of the junction unaccounted for. Per the germline V gene, SGHTA is the CDR1 and FQGNSA is the CDR2. This TCR was sampled from a woman aged 55-70 years in good health. Sequencing input: blood. The chain uses TRBV7-2 and TRBJ2-3; TRBD2 lines up with 10 middle nucleotides. Here the CDR3 is given as CASSRTSGFADTQYF. The DNA sequence is TGTGCCAGCAGCCGGACTAGCGGATTCGCAGATACGCAGTATTTT.